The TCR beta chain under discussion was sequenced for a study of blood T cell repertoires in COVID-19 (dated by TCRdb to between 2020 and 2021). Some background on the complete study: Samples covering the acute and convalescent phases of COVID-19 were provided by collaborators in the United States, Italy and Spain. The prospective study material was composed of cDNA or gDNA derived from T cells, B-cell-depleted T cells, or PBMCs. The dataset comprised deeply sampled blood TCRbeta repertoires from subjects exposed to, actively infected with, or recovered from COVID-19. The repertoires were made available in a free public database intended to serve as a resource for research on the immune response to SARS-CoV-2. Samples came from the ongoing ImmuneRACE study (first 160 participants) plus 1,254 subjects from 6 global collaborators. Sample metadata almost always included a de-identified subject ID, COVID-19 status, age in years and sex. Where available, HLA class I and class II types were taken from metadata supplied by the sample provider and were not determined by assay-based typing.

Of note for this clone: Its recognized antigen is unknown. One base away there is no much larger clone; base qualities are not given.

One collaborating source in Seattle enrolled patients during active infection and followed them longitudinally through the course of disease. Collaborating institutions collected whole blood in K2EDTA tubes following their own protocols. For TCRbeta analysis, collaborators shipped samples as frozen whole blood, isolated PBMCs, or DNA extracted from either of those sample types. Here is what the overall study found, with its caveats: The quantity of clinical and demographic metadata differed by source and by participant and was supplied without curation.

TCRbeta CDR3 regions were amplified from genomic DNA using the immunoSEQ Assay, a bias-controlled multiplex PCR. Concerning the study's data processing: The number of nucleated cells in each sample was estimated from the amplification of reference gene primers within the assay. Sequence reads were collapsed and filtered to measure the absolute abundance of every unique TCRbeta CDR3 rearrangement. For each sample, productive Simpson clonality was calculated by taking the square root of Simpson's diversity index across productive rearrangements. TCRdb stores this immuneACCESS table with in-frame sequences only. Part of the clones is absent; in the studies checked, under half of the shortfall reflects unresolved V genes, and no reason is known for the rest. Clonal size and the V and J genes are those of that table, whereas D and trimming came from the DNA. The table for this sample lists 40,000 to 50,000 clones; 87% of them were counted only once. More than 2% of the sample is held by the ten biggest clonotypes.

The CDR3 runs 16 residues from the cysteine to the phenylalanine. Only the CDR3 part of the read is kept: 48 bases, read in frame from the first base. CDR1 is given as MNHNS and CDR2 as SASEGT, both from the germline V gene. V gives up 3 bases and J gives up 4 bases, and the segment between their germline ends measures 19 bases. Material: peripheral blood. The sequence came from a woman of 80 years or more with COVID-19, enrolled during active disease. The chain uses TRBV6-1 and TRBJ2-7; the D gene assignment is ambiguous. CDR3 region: CASSDQWRNGDYEQYF. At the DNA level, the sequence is TGTGCCAGCAGTGATCAGTGGCGGAACGGAGATTACGAGCAGTACTTC.